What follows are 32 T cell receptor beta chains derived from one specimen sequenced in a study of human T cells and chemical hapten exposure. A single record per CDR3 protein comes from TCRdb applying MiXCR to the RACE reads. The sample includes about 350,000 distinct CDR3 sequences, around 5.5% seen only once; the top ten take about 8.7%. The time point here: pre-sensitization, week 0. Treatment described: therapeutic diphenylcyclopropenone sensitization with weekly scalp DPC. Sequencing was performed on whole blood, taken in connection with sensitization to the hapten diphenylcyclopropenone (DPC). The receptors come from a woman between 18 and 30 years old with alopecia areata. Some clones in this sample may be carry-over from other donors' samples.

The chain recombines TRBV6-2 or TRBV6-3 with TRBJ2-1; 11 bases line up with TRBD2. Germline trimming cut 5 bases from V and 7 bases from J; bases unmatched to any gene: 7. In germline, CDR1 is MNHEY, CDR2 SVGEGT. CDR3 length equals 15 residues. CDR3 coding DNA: TGTGCCAGCAGTCGACTAGCGGGACAAAGGAATGAGCAGTTCTTC. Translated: CASSRLAGQRNEQFF.

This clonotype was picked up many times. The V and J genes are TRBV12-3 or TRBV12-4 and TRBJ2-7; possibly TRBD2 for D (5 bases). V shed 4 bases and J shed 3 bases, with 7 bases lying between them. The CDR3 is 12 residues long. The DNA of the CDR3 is TGTGCCAGCAGTTCCCGGGGCTACGAGCAGTACTTC. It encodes CASSSRGYEQYF.

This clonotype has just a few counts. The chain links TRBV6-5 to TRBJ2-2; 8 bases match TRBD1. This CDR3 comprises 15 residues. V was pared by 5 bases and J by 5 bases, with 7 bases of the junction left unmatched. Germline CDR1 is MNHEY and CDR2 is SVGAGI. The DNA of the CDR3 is TGTGCCAGCAGTGTGGACAGGGTCGAGACCGGGGAGCTGTTTTTT. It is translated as CASSVDRVETGELFF.

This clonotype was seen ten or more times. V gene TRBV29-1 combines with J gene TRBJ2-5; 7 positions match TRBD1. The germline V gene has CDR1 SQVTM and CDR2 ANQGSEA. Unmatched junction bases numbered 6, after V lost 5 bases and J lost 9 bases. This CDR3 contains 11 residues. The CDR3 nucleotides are TGCAGCGTTACGTTCAGGGGGTCCCAGTACTTC. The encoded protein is CSVTFRGSQYF.

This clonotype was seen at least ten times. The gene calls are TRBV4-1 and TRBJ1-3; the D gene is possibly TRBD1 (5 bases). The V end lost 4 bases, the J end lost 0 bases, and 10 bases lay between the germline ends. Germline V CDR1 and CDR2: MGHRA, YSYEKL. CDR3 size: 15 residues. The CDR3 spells CASSPRENSGNTIYF. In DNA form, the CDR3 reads TGCGCCAGCAGCCCCAGGGAAAACTCTGGAAACACCATATATTTT.

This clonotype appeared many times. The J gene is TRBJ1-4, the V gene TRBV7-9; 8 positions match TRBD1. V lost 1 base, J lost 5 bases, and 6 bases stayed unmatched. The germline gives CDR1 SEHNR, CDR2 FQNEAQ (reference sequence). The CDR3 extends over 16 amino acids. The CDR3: CASSLEGRGRNEKLFF. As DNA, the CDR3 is TGTGCCAGCAGCTTAGAGGGCAGGGGGCGAAATGAAAAACTGTTTTTT.

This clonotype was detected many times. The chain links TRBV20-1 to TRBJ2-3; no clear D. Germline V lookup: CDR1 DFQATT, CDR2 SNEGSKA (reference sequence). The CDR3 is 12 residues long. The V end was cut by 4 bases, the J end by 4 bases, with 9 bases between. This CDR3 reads CSAILGPDTQYF. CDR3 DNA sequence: TGCAGTGCTATTTTGGGCCCAGATACGCAGTATTTT.

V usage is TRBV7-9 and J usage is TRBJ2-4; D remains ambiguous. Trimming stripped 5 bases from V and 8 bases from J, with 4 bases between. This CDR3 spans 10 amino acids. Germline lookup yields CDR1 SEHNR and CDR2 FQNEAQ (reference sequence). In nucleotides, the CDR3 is TGTGCCAGCAGCGGGGACATTCAGTACTTC. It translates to CASSGDIQYF.

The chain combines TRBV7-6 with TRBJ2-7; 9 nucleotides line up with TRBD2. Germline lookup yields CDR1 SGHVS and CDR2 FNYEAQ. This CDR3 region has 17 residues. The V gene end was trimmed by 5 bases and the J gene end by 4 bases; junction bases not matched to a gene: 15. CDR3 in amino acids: CASSLSGSAGGFYEQYF. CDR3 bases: TGTGCCAGCAGCCTATCTGGATCAGCGGGGGGCTTTTACGAGCAGTACTTC.

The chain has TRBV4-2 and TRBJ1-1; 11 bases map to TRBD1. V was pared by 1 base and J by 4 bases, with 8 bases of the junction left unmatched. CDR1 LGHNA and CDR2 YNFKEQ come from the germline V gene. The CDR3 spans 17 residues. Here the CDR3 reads CASSQVGQGVRSTEAFF. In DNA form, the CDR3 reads TGTGCCAGCAGCCAAGTGGGACAGGGGGTGAGAAGCACTGAAGCTTTCTTT.

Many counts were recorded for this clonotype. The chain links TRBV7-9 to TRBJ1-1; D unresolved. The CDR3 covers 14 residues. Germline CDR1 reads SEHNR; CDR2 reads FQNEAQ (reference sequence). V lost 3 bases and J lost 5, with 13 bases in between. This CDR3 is CASSFGGQWTEAFF. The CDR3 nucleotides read TGTGCCAGCAGCTTCGGCGGCCAATGGACTGAAGCTTTCTTT.

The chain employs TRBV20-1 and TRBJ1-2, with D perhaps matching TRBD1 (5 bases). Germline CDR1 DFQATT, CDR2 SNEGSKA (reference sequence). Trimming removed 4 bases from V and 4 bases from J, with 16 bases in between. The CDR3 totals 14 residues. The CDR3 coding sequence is TGCAGTGCTATCGGCGGGGCTCCATCCTATGGCTACACCTTC. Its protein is CSAIGGAPSYGYTF.

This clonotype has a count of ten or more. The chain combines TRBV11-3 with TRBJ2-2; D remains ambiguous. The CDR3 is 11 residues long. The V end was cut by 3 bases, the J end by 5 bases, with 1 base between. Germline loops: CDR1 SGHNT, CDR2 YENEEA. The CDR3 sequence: CASSLTGELFF. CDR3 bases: TGTGCCAGCAGCTTGACCGGGGAGCTGTTTTTT.

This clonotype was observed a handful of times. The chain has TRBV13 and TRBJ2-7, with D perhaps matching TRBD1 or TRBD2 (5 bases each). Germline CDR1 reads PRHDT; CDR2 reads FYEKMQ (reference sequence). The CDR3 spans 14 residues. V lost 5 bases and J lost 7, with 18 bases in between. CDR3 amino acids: CASSTRGWRREQYF. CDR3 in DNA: TGTGCCAGCAGCACCCGGGGCTGGCGAAGGGAGCAGTACTTC.

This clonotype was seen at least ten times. CDR3 coding DNA: TGCGCCAGCAGCCTCTACTCCCAAGGAGCGGGGGGGCTCCGTGAGCAGTTCTTC. Its translation is CASSLYSQGAGGLREQFF. The chain joins TRBV4-3 to TRBJ2-1; 10 bases line up with TRBD2. J lost 9 bases, V lost 4 bases, and 18 bases had no gene match. There are 18 residues in the CDR3. The germline V gene has CDR1 LGHNA and CDR2 YSLEER.

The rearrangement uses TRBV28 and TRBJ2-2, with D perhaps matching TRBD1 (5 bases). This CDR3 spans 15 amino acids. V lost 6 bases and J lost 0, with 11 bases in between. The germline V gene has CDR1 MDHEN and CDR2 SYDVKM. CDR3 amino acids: CASRRQGTNTGELFF. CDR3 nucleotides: TGTGCCAGCAGGCGCCAGGGTACGAACACCGGGGAGCTGTTTTTT.

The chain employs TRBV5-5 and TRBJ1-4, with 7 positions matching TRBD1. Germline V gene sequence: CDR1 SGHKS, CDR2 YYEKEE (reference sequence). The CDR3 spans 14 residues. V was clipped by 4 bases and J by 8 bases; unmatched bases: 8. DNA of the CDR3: TGTGCCAGCAGCGATTGGGACAGCGAAGAAAAACTGTTTTTT. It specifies CASSDWDSEEKLFF.

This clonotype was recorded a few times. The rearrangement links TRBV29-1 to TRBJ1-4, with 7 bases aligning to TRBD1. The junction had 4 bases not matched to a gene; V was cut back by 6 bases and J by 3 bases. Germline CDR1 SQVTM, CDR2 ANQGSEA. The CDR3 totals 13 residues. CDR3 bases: TGCAGCGTGCCCCAGGGGGCTAATGAAAAACTGTTTTTT. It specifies CSVPQGANEKLFF.

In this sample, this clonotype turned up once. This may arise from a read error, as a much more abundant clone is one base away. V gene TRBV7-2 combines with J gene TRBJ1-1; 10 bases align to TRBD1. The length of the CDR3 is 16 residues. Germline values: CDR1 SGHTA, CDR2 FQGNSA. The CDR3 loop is CSSSSPGQGPYTEAFF. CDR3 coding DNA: TGTTCCAGCAGCTCCCCGGGACAGGGGCCGTACACTGAAGCTTTCTTT.

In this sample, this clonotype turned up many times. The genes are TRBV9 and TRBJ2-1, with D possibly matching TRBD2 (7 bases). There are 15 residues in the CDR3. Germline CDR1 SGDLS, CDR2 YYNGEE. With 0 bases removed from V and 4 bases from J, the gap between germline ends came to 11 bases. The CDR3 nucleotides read TGTGCCAGCAGCGTAGCCGGGGGGCCGTACAATGAGCAGTTCTTC. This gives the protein CASSVAGGPYNEQFF.

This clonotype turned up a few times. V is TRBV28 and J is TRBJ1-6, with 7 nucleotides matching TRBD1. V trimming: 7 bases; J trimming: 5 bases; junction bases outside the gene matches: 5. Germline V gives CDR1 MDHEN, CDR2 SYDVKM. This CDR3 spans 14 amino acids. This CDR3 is CASIGTANNSPLHF. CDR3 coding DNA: TGTGCCAGCATCGGGACAGCCAATAATTCACCCCTCCACTTT.

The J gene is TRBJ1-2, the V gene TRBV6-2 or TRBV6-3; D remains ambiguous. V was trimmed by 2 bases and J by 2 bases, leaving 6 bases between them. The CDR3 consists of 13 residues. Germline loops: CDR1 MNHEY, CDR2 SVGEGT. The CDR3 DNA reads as TGTGCCAGCAGTTACATCTTAAACTATGGCTACACCTTC. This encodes CASSYILNYGYTF.

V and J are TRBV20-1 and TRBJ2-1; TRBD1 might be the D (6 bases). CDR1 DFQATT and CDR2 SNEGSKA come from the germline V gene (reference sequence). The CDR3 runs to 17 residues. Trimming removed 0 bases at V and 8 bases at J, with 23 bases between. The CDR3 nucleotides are TGCAGTGCTAGAGATGGCAAACGGCAGGGGAGATTTGATGAGCAGTTCTTC. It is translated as CSARDGKRQGRFDEQFF.

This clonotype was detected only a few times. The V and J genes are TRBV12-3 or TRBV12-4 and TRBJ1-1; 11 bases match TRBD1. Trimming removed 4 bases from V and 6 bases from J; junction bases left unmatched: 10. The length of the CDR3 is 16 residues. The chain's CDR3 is CASSSHLGQGAAEAFF. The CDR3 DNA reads TGTGCCAGCAGTTCTCACCTCGGACAGGGGGCGGCTGAAGCTTTCTTT.

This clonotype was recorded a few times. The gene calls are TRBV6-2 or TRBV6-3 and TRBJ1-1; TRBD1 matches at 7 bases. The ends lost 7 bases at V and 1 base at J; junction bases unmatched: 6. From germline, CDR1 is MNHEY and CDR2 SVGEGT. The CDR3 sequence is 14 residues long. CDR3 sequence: CASNPRTGNTEAFF. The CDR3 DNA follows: TGTGCCAGCAATCCTAGGACAGGGAACACTGAAGCTTTCTTT.

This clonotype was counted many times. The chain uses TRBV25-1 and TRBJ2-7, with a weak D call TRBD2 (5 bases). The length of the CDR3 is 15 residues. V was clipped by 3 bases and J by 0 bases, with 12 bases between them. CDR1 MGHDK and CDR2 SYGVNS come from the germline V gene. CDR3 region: CASSEGAASSYEQYF. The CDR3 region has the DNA TGTGCCAGCAGTGAGGGAGCCGCAAGCTCCTACGAGCAGTACTTC.

The CDR3 here is CASSSAGTGILAKNIQYF. The CDR3 region has the DNA TGTGCCAGCAGTTCGGCCGGGACAGGGATTTTAGCCAAAAACATTCAGTACTTC. The V gene is TRBV27, the J gene TRBJ2-4; 9 bases align to TRBD1. The CDR3 covers 18 residues. Germline V lookup: CDR1 MNHEY, CDR2 SMNVEV (reference sequence). The trim removed 4 bases at V and 0 bases at J, leaving 10 bases unmatched.

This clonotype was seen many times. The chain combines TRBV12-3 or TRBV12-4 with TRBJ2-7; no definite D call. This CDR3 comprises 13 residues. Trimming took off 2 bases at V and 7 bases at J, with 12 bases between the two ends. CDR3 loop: CASSLFPLPEQYF. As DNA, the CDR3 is TGTGCCAGCAGTTTATTCCCACTACCGGAGCAGTACTTC.

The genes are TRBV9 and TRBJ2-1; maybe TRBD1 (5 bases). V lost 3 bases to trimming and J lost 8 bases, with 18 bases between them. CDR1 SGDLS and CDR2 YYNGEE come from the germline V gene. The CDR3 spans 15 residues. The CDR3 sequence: CASSGRGVGTDEQFF. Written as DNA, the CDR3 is TGTGCCAGCAGCGGAAGGGGTGTTGGTACGGATGAGCAGTTCTTC.

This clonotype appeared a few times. CDR3 region: CSALTRDLSSGANVLTF. CDR3 DNA sequence: TGCAGCGCCCTAACTCGGGATCTCAGCTCTGGGGCCAACGTCCTGACTTTC. V usage is TRBV29-1 and J usage is TRBJ2-6; TRBD2 might be the D (5 bases). The CDR3 runs 17 residues. Germline assignment: CDR1 SQVTM and CDR2 ANQGSEA. Trimming left V 7 bases short and J 0 bases short, with 19 bases between. Combining the CDR3 with reference TRBV29-1 and TRBJ2-6 gives the whole variable domain SAVISQKPSRDICQRGTSLTIQCQVDSQVTMMFWYRQQPGQSLTLIATANQGSEATYESGFVIDKFPISRPNLTFSTLTVSNMSPEDSSIYLCSALTRDLSSGANVLTFGAGSRLTVL.

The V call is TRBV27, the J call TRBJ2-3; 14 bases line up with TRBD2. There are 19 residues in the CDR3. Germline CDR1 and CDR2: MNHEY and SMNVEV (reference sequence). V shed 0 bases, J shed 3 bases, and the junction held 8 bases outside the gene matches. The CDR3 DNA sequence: TGTGCCAGCAGTTTATCGTCGGGACTAGCGGGGGTGGGGACAGATACGCAGTATTTT. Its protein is CASSLSSGLAGVGTDTQYF.

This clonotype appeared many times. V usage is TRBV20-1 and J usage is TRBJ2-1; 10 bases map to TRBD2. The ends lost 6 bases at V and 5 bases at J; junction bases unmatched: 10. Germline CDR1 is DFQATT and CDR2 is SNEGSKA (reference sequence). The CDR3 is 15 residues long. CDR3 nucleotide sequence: TGCAGTGCCCCCCCGGCTAGCGGGGGTGACAATGAGCAGTTCTTC. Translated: CSAPPASGGDNEQFF.